These T cell receptor beta chains were read from a single sample in a study of control samples from healthy donors and cancer patients. Sequenced by immunoSEQ multiplex PCR; TCRdb stores in-frame clones only, minus some. The data hold about 170,000 clones, with roughly nine tenths observed a single time. The source material was blood. Receptors originate from a woman aged 25 to 39 in good health. CDR3s leave out the opening cysteine and the closing phenylalanine or tryptophan. Fields, in order: CDR3 length, V gene, D gene, J gene, CDR3 protein. D genes are given only for firm matches.

len: 11
v_gene: TRBV12-3/TRBV12-4
d_gene: -
j_gene: TRBJ2-3
CDR3aa: ASSLGTTDTQY

len: 13
v_gene: TRBV5-6
d_gene: TRBD2
j_gene: TRBJ2-5
CDR3aa: ASSFTSGGQETQY

len: 12
v_gene: TRBV19
d_gene: -
j_gene: TRBJ2-5
CDR3aa: ASRRRQEQETQY

len: 14
v_gene: TRBV5-4
d_gene: -
j_gene: TRBJ1-6
CDR3aa: ASSLGGGAYNSPLH

len: 13
v_gene: TRBV9
d_gene: TRBD1
j_gene: TRBJ1-2
CDR3aa: ASSVGDSTNYGYT

len: 12
v_gene: TRBV5-5
d_gene: -
j_gene: TRBJ2-7
CDR3aa: ASTKSGTTYEQY

len: 11
v_gene: TRBV27
d_gene: -
j_gene: TRBJ2-7
CDR3aa: ASSLRQTYEQY

len: 13
v_gene: TRBV6-1
d_gene: TRBD2
j_gene: TRBJ2-1
CDR3aa: ASSEARLAGNEQF

len: 13
v_gene: TRBV4-1
d_gene: -
j_gene: TRBJ1-2
CDR3aa: ASSQVAGEVYGYT

len: 13
v_gene: TRBV4-1
d_gene: -
j_gene: TRBJ1-4
CDR3aa: ASSQGQGTNEKLF

len: 11
v_gene: TRBV2
d_gene: -
j_gene: TRBJ2-5
CDR3aa: ASRGYFQETQY

len: 13
v_gene: TRBV4-1
d_gene: -
j_gene: TRBJ1-2
CDR3aa: ASSQPGQSAYGYT

len: 13
v_gene: TRBV9
d_gene: TRBD2
j_gene: TRBJ2-2
CDR3aa: ASSVVAGNTGELF

len: 14
v_gene: TRBV12-5
d_gene: -
j_gene: TRBJ1-3
CDR3aa: ASGLGAGLGGNTIY

len: 10
v_gene: TRBV10-3
d_gene: -
j_gene: TRBJ1-2
CDR3aa: AISDLGYGYT

len: 12
v_gene: TRBV29-1
d_gene: TRBD2
j_gene: TRBJ2-3
CDR3aa: SVLTSGSTDTQY

len: 13
v_gene: TRBV11-3
d_gene: -
j_gene: TRBJ2-1
CDR3aa: ASSFRLVSYNEQF

len: 11
v_gene: TRBV30
d_gene: -
j_gene: TRBJ2-7
CDR3aa: AWSRLAAYEQY

len: 12
v_gene: TRBV19
d_gene: -
j_gene: TRBJ1-3
CDR3aa: ASSISGAGNTIY

len: 9
v_gene: TRBV20-1
d_gene: -
j_gene: TRBJ1-2
CDR3aa: SAGGGYGYT

len: 12
v_gene: TRBV9
d_gene: TRBD1
j_gene: TRBJ1-1
CDR3aa: ASRAGQENTEAF

len: 13
v_gene: TRBV6-2/TRBV6-3
d_gene: -
j_gene: TRBJ1-5
CDR3aa: ASSNARQGNQPQH